At least ten counts were recorded for the clone carrying this T cell receptor beta chain. The target antigen is unknown. Construction of TCR beta libraries relied on iRepertoire HTBI primers and on Arm-PCR targeting CDR3 regions. TCRdb called the multiplex PCR reads again in MiXCR, with one record for every CDR3 protein. The sample carries 350,000 to 450,000 distinct CDR3 sequences, about 15% recorded once. The J segment lost 3 bases and the V segment lost 0 bases, leaving 1 base of the junction unmatched. Germline CDR1 and CDR2: SEHNR and FQNEAQ (reference sequence). The CDR3 length is 14 residues. The data belong to a study of regulatory T cells in long-lasting Graves disease. Points from the study as a whole: TRBV28 was favored in persistent disease, as were TRBJ1-2 and TRBJ2-5.

Time point defined: newly diagnosed GD, antithyroid drugs for less than 3 months. The TCR library was made from RNA extracted from PBMCs. This sample was also put to use in a study of T cells in Graves' hyperthyroidism and ophthalmopathy. That source notes: A patient was excluded if there was uncontrolled infection, other autoimmune disease, pregnancy or lactation. Using the HTBI primer set, a first-round RT-PCR was run on the TCR CDR3.

The sequences come from peripheral blood mononuclear cells (PBMCs), collected at new diagnosis, from a patient treated with antithyroid drugs. The clonotype was recovered from a woman in her twenties or thirties with Graves disease. The gene calls are TRBV7-9 and TRBJ2-5; 7 nucleotides match TRBD2. This CDR3 reads CASSLAGGEETQYF. CDR3 bases: TGTGCCAGCAGCTTAGCTGGGGGGGAAGAGACCCAGTACTTC.